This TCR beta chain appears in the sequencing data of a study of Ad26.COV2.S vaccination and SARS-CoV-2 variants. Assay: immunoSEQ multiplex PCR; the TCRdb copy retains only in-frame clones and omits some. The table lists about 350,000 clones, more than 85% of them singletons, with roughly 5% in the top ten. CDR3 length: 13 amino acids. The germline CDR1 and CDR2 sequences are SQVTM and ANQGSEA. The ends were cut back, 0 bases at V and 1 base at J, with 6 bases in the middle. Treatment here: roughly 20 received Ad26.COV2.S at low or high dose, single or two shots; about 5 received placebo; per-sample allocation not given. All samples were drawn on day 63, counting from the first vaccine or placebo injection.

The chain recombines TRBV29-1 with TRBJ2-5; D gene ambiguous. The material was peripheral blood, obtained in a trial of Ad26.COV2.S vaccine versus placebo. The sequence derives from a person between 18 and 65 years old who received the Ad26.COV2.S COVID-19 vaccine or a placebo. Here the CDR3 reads CSVEEFTQETQYF. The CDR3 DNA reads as TGCAGCGTTGAAGAGTTTACCCAAGAGACCCAGTACTTC.